The rows below give T cell receptor beta chains drawn from one sample of a study of T cells in Graves' hyperthyroidism and ophthalmopathy. TCRdb independently ran MiXCR on the multiplex PCR reads; one entry per CDR3 protein. Altogether 450,000 to 650,000 distinct CDR3 sequences are present, approximately 17% being singletons, with the ten largest covering roughly 15%. Sequenced material: blood. These receptors came from a woman aged 18-30 years with Graves' ophthalmopathy. CDR3s include the opening cysteine and the closing phenylalanine or tryptophan. Each record gives: D gene, J gene, clone size, V gene, CDR3 length, CDR3 DNA, CDR3 protein. D genes are given only for firm matches. The size of a clone is reported for some rows only, either as once, few or many, or as a class for expanded clones.

d_gene: -; j_gene: TRBJ2-5; abundance: many; v_gene: TRBV3-1; len: 16; CDR3nt: TGTGCCAGCAGCCAAGAGTGGGGGCCAAGCCAAGAGACCCAGTACTTC; CDR3aa: CASSQEWGPSQETQYF
d_gene: -; j_gene: TRBJ1-5; abundance: -; v_gene: TRBV6-1; len: 13; CDR3nt: TGTGCCAGCAGTGAAAAAAGGGTCTCGCCCCAGCATTTT; CDR3aa: CASSEKRVSPQHF
d_gene: TRBD1; j_gene: TRBJ2-1; abundance: -; v_gene: TRBV10-3; len: 16; CDR3nt: TGTGCCATCAGTGAGTCGTGGGACAGGGGCCGGGATGAGCAGTTCTTC; CDR3aa: CAISESWDRGRDEQFF
d_gene: -; j_gene: TRBJ2-7; abundance: many; v_gene: TRBV20-1; len: 12; CDR3nt: TGCAGTGCTAGAACTGGCCTCTACGAGCAGTACTTC; CDR3aa: CSARTGLYEQYF
d_gene: TRBD2; j_gene: TRBJ2-2; abundance: few; v_gene: TRBV5-1; len: 13; CDR3nt: TGCGCCAGCAGCTTGGAAGGCGGGAGTGAGCTGTTTTTT; CDR3aa: CASSLEGGSELFF
d_gene: -; j_gene: TRBJ2-2; abundance: many; v_gene: TRBV6-1; len: 16; CDR3nt: TGTGCCCTGAGAGGGTGGAGCGGACCGAACACCGGGGAGCTGTTTTTT; CDR3aa: CALRGWSGPNTGELFF
d_gene: -; j_gene: TRBJ2-1; abundance: -; v_gene: TRBV15; len: 18; CDR3nt: TGTGCCACCAGCAGAGATCGGGCCCCTATTAACTCCTACAATGAGCAGTTCTTC; CDR3aa: CATSRDRAPINSYNEQFF
d_gene: -; j_gene: TRBJ2-7; abundance: many; v_gene: TRBV11-2; len: 13; CDR3nt: TGTGCCAGCAGCTTGGATGCCCTCTACGAGCAGTACTTC; CDR3aa: CASSLDALYEQYF
d_gene: -; j_gene: TRBJ1-3; abundance: -; v_gene: TRBV3-1; len: 17; CDR3nt: TGTGCCAGCAGCCAACCCCGGAGGGTAACGAAAGGAGACACCATATATTTT; CDR3aa: CASSQPRRVTKGDTIYF
d_gene: -; j_gene: TRBJ2-3; abundance: many; v_gene: TRBV11-3; len: 15; CDR3nt: TGTGCCAGCAGCCCGGACAGCGAAGGCACAGATACGCAGTATTTT; CDR3aa: CASSPDSEGTDTQYF
d_gene: -; j_gene: TRBJ1-1; abundance: few; v_gene: TRBV4-1; len: 15; CDR3nt: TGCGCCAGCAGCCCCCTATGGAAATTCCACACTGAAGCTTTCTTT; CDR3aa: CASSPLWKFHTEAFF
d_gene: -; j_gene: TRBJ1-4; abundance: few; v_gene: TRBV5-1; len: 16; CDR3nt: TGCGCCAGCAGCTTGGCCCCGGCAGGGGTTAATGAAAAACTGTTTTTT; CDR3aa: CASSLAPAGVNEKLFF
d_gene: TRBD2; j_gene: TRBJ2-3; abundance: many; v_gene: TRBV2; len: 17; CDR3nt: TGTGCCAGCAGTGAAGCTCAACTAGCGGGGTCAACAGATACGCAGTATTTT; CDR3aa: CASSEAQLAGSTDTQYF
d_gene: -; j_gene: TRBJ1-4; abundance: -; v_gene: TRBV4-1; len: 15; CDR3nt: TGCGCCAGCAGCCAAGAAGGGGGTTCGGGTGAAAAACTGTTTTTT; CDR3aa: CASSQEGGSGEKLFF
d_gene: -; j_gene: TRBJ2-2; abundance: -; v_gene: TRBV27; len: 13; CDR3nt: TGTGCCAGTAGGGGCTTCTACACCGGGGAGCTGTTTTTT; CDR3aa: CASRGFYTGELFF
d_gene: -; j_gene: TRBJ2-2; abundance: -; v_gene: TRBV10-3; len: 13; CDR3nt: TGTGCCATCAGTGATAAGACAACCGGGGAGCTGTTTTTT; CDR3aa: CAISDKTTGELFF
d_gene: TRBD2; j_gene: TRBJ2-5; abundance: many; v_gene: TRBV7-2; len: 19; CDR3nt: TGTGCCAGCAGCTTCGGGATAGCGGGAGGGCCGATCGCGTCAGAGACCCAGTACTTC; CDR3aa: CASSFGIAGGPIASETQYF
d_gene: -; j_gene: TRBJ1-2; abundance: few; v_gene: TRBV29-1; len: 12; CDR3nt: TGCAGCGTTCGGTCAGGGGACAATGGCTACACCTTC; CDR3aa: CSVRSGDNGYTF
d_gene: -; j_gene: TRBJ1-1; abundance: few; v_gene: TRBV29-1; len: 12; CDR3nt: TGCAGCGTTGTAGGAGGGGACACTGAAGCTTTCTTT; CDR3aa: CSVVGGDTEAFF
d_gene: TRBD1; j_gene: TRBJ2-7; abundance: many; v_gene: TRBV28; len: 16; CDR3nt: TGTGCCAGCAGTTCCAAGGACAGGCCGCTTAACTACGAGCAGTACTTC; CDR3aa: CASSSKDRPLNYEQYF
d_gene: TRBD2; j_gene: TRBJ2-7; abundance: many; v_gene: TRBV5-5; len: 16; CDR3nt: TGTGCCAGCAGCCTTAGCGGGACGACTCGACTCTACGAGCAGTACTTC; CDR3aa: CASSLSGTTRLYEQYF
d_gene: TRBD1; j_gene: TRBJ2-7; abundance: -; v_gene: TRBV29-1; len: 14; CDR3nt: TGCAGCGTTGTGTGGGACAGGGCCACCTACGAGCAGTACTTC; CDR3aa: CSVVWDRATYEQYF
d_gene: TRBD2; j_gene: TRBJ2-1; abundance: many; v_gene: TRBV7-6; len: 15; CDR3nt: TGTGCCAGCAGCTTAGAAAGCGGGAGTAACAATGAGCAGTTCTTC; CDR3aa: CASSLESGSNNEQFF